Shown below are 5 T cell receptor beta chains from a single sample sequenced in a study of T cells in narcolepsy (dated by TCRdb to between 2018 and 2020). To prepare the library, the immunoSEQ multiplex PCR assay was applied. This immuneACCESS table, as held by TCRdb, lists in-frame sequences with V and J called but not all clones. Of the missing ones, under half trace to an unresolved V gene in checked studies; the others have no known cause. The sample records roughly 9,800 clones, around 70% of which are singletons. 20% to 25% of the sample lies in the top ten. The sample was CD45RA- memory CD8+ T cells from PBMCs. The cell subset or site label corresponds to: memory T cells sorted ex vivo from peripheral blood. Source of these receptors: a human donor with narcolepsy.

Of note for this clone: This may be a read error: a much more frequent sequence differs by one nucleotide. The chain employs TRBV7-9 and TRBJ2-7; D gene ambiguous. CDR3 length: 13 amino acids. The germline gives CDR1 SEHNR, CDR2 FQNEAQ (reference sequence). The V end lost 4 bases, the J end lost 2 bases, and 9 bases lay between the germline ends. Here the CDR3 reads CASSSAGAYEQYF. CDR3 coding DNA: TGTGCCAGCAGCTCCGCAGGAGCCTACGAGCAGTACTTC.

This clone ranks as large (0.1 to 1%). The chain carries TRBV21-1 and TRBJ1-1; whether TRBD1, the table's D call, matches the DNA was not checked. TRBV21-1 is annotated as a pseudogene. CDR3 size: 17 residues. The CDR3 is CASSKPPYGDRNTEAFF. The CDR3 DNA reads TGTGCCAGCAGCAAGCCCCCATATGGTGACAGGAACACTGAAGCTTTCTTT.

This clone came up a few times. The rearrangement links TRBV7-6 to TRBJ2-2; D uncertain. The V end lost 0 bases, the J end lost 6 bases, and 5 bases lay between the germline ends. The CDR3 is 13 amino acids. The germline V gene encodes CDR1 SGHVS and CDR2 FNYEAQ. The CDR3 loop reads CASSLAAAGELFF. Written as DNA, the CDR3 is TGTGCCAGCAGCTTAGCGGCAGCCGGGGAGCTGTTTTTT.

This chain uses TRBV11-2 with TRBJ1-1, with 7 bases matching TRBD1. The length of the CDR3 is 14 residues. CDR1 is SGHAT, CDR2 FQNNGV, per germline. Trimming removed 5 bases from V and 2 bases from J; junction bases left unmatched: 5. CDR3: CASSDRVGNTEAFF. Written as DNA, the CDR3 is TGTGCCAGCAGCGACAGGGTCGGTAACACTGAAGCTTTCTTT.

CDR3 sequence (DNA): TGCGCCAGCAGTGCAGGGAGGACTGAAGCTTTCTTT. Translation gives CASSAGRTEAFF. The V gene is TRBV10-2, the J gene TRBJ1-1, with D tentatively TRBD1 (5 bases). CDR1 and CDR2 (germline): WSHSY, SAAADI. V lost 4 bases to trimming and J lost 5 bases, with 8 bases between them. CDR3 length equals 12 residues.